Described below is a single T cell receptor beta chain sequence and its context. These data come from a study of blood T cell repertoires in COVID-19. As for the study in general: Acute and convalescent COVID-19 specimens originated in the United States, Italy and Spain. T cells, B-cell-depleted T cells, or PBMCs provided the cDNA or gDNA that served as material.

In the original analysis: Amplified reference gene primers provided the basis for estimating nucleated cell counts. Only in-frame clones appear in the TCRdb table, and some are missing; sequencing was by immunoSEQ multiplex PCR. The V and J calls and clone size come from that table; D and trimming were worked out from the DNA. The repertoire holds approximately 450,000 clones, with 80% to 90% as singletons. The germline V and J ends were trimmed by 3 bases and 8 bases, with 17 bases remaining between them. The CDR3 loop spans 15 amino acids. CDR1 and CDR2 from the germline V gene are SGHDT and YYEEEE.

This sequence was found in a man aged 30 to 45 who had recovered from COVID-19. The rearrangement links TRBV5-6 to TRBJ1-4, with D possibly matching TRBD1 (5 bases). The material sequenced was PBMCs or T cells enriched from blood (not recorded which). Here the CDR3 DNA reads TGTGCCAGCAGCTGGGGCCCCGGGGGAGGGGAAAAACTGTTTTTT. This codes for CASSWGPGGGEKLFF.